This TCR beta chain was documented in a study of T cells in Graves' hyperthyroidism and ophthalmopathy (dated 2019 in TCRdb). With respect to the entire study: Peripheral blood samples were taken at the time of initial diagnosis, prior to any treatment. In about 6 Graves' hyperthyroidism patients, the study also compared T-cell repertoires from thyroid tissue with T-cell repertoires from blood. The 75 to 100 discovery patients were divided at random into training and test sets in a 7:3 ratio. A discovery cohort of about a hundred patients, approximately 45 with Graves' ophthalmopathy and about 58 with stable Graves' hyperthyroidism, was used to find distinguishing TCR V-J signatures. TCR Vbeta CDR3 sequencing of 140 or so peripheral blood samples (approximately 44 ophthalmopathy, roughly 74 hyperthyroidism and approximately 17 progressor patients) is reported in the paper. Prospective prediction of ophthalmopathy was tested in an independent validation cohort consisting of 18 hyperthyroidism patients and around 16 patients who later progressed to ophthalmopathy. Once sampling was done, hyperthyroidism patients were given methimazole at a starting dose of 30 mg daily, whereas ophthalmopathy patients were given high-dose intravenous methylprednisolone.

What the work shows at the level of the full study, not this receptor alone: No statistical method was used to fix the sample size in advance, and group allocation was not hidden from the investigators. In cross-validation, a model built on a 13 V-J signature told ophthalmopathy apart from stable hyperthyroidism with 85% to 90% sensitivity and about 81% specificity, and in testing the same model reached 80%/75%. In validation, progression to ophthalmopathy was predicted by the model with about 70% sensitivity and 72.22% specificity, a median of about 6.8 months before onset. Most expanded thyroid clonotypes (frequency above 0.001) were also found in blood, which suggests that blood repertoires may mirror thyroid immune responses.

The TCR beta CDR3 regions were amplified from the RNA transcripts. For the first round of RT-PCR on the TCR CDR3, the HTBI primer set was used together with the Qiagen OneStep RT-PCR kit. Libraries were constructed in a second round of multiplex PCR, after which size selection and purification were performed. The libraries were sequenced on an Illumina HiSeq2000 using paired-end 100 bp reads. For the original study's pipeline: SOAPnuke was used to process the raw data, with reads discarded if the reads contained adapters or uncalled bases, had a mean Phred below 15, or lacked an exact constant-primer or identifier match. COPE v1.2.5 was used to merge the high-quality paired reads, and each unique nucleotide sequence was defined as a clonotype. MiTCR v1.1 was used to align the clonotypes against IMGT TRBV, TRBD and TRBJ reference segments. Analysis was restricted to V-J combinations with a frequency above 0.0001, which covered about 99% of repertoires. A TCS score was defined as the ratio of F50 (clonal expansion) to E x V (chaos), with BLOSUM62-based TCRdist applied between CDR3 peptides within each V-J. Welch's t-statistics and random forest reduced roughly 540 V-J features to 13, which were used in a naive Bayes classifier (R e1071). The raw public reads went through TCRdb reprocessing: fastp at Q25, MiXCR clone calling, in-frame beta chains kept. Identical CDR3 proteins give one entry, which carries the most common genes and DNA. TCRdb, not the original authors, processed these V and J calls. In this sample the table shows 600,000 to 850,000 distinct CDR3 sequences, 18% of which occur a single time. Over 15% of the sample is taken by the ten largest.

Including the terminal cysteine and phenylalanine, the CDR3 comprises 15 residues. Only the CDR3 part of the read is kept: 45 bases, read in frame from the first base. Looking up the germline V gene (reference sequence) yields CDR1 MNHEY and CDR2 SMNVEV. From V the trimming removes 3 bases and from J it removes 1 base, while the gene matches leave 1 base of the junction unaccounted for. The hyperthyroidism patients were between 18 and 65 years old and newly diagnosed, with a disease duration of less than 2 months. Exclusion was applied to patients with uncontrolled infections, other autoimmune diseases, pregnancy or lactation. Diagnoses were based on clinical symptoms, serum thyroxine and TRAb, thyroid ultrasound and orbital computed tomography. Blood from progressor patients was drawn when they were first diagnosed with hyperthyroidism, before any ophthalmopathy symptoms appeared. PBMCs were separated from around 9.1 ml of fresh peripheral blood using Ficoll-Paque density gradient centrifugation. Patients classed as progressors first received a Graves' hyperthyroidism diagnosis and then went on to develop ophthalmopathy during follow-up. Total RNA was extracted using Trizol reagent, and RNA quality was assessed on an Agilent 2100 Bioanalyzer.

This clonotype has a handful of counts. Which antigen it targets is not known. No much larger clone exists at a distance of one base, and base qualities are not known. This TCR was sampled from a woman aged 50 to 65 with Graves' hyperthyroidism that later progressed to Graves' ophthalmopathy. The material sequenced was blood. The V gene is TRBV27 and the J gene is TRBJ1-5; 9 middle bases align to TRBD1. The nucleotide sequence reads as follows: TGTGCCAGCAGTTTCGACAGGGGGAGCAATCAGCCCCAGCATTTT. Translation gives CASSFDRGSNQPQHF.